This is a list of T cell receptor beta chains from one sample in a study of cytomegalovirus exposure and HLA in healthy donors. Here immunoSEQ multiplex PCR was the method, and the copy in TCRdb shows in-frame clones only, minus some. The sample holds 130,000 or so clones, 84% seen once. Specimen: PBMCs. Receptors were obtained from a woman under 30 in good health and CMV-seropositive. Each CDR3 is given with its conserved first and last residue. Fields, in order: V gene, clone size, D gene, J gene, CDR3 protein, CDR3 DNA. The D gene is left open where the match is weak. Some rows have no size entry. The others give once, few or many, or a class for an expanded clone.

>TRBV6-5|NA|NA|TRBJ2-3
CASSYSITGKSGTQYF
TGTGCCAGCAGTTACTCGATAACAGGGAAATCTGGTACGCAGTATTTT
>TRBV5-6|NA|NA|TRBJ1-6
CASSRRSSYNSPLHF
TGTGCCAGCAGCCGTCGCAGTTCCTATAATTCACCCCTCCACTTT
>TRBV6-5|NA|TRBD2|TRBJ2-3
CAVRKRGTDTQYF
TGCGCCGTCCGAAAGCGGGGGACAGATACGCAGTATTTT
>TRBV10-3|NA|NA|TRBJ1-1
CAISDPTRVNTEAFF
TGTGCCATCAGTGACCCTACACGGGTGAACACTGAAGCTTTCTTT
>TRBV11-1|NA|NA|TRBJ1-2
CASSRLQGDGYTF
TGTGCCAGCAGCCGCCTACAGGGAGATGGCTACACCTTC
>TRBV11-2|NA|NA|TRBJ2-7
CASSLGTVGYEQYF
TGTGCCAGCAGCTTGGGGACTGTCGGTTACGAGCAGTACTTC
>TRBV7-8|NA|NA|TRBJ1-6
CASSFNGQGNSPLHF
TGTGCCAGCAGCTTCAATGGGCAGGGGAATTCACCCCTCCACTTT
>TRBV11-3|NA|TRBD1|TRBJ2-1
CASSLETGGNEQFF
TGTGCCAGCAGCTTGGAGACAGGGGGGAATGAGCAGTTCTTC
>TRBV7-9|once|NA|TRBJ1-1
CASSLFRDNTEAFF
TGTGCCAGCAGCTTATTCCGGGATAACACTGAAGCTTTCTTT
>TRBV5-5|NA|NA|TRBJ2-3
CASSPLGDTQYF
TGTGCCAGCAGCCCCCTCGGGGATACGCAGTATTTT
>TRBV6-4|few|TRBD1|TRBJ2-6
CASSDSARQGYSGANVLTF
TGTGCCAGCAGTGACTCGGCGAGACAGGGCTACTCTGGGGCCAACGTCCTGACTTTC
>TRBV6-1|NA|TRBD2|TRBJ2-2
CASRGGAGGPGTGELFF
TGTGCCAGCCGTGGAGGCGCGGGGGGGCCGGGCACCGGGGAGCTGTTTTTT
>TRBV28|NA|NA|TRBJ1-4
CASSQRVNEKLFF
TGTGCCAGCAGCCAGCGTGTTAATGAAAAACTGTTTTTT
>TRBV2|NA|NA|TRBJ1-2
CASSESAAGVGYTF
TGTGCCAGCAGTGAGAGCGCGGCAGGGGTTGGCTACACCTTC
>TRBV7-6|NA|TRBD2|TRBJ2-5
CASRGTGLQETQYF
TGTGCCAGCAGGGGAACGGGACTACAAGAGACCCAGTACTTC
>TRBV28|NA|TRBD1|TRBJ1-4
CASLPGQGAEKLFF
TGTGCCAGCCTACCGGGACAGGGGGCTGAAAAACTGTTTTTT
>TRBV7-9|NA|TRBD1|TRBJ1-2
CASSLGVGGAGYGYTF
TGTGCCAGCAGCTTGGGCGTAGGGGGCGCCGGCTATGGCTACACCTTC
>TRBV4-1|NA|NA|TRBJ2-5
CASSPVGSEETQYF
TGCGCCAGCAGCCCCGTAGGGAGTGAGGAGACCCAGTACTTC
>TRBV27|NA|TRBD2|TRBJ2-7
CASSSSGVRNEQYF
TGTGCCAGCAGCTCGAGCGGGGTGAGGAACGAGCAGTACTTC
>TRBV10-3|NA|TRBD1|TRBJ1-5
CAISAQGDSNQPQHF
TGTGCCATCAGTGCCCAGGGGGATAGCAATCAGCCCCAGCATTTT
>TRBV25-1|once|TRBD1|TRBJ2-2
CASSGQGQNTGELFF
TGTGCCAGCAGTGGACAGGGGCAGAACACCGGGGAGCTGTTTTTT
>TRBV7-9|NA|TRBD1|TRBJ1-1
CASSAQGGTEAFF
TGTGCCAGCAGCGCTCAGGGGGGCACTGAAGCTTTCTTT
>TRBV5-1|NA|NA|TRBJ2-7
CASSSVDNSYEQYF
TGCGCCAGCAGCTCAGTTGATAATTCCTACGAGCAGTACTTC
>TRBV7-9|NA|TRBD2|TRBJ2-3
CASSLGIASGETDTQYF
TGTGCCAGCAGCTTAGGGATCGCTAGCGGGGAGACAGATACGCAGTATTTT
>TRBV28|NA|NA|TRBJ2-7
CASSLSMETSPSYEQYF
TGTGCCAGCAGTTTATCAATGGAGACTTCCCCCTCCTACGAGCAGTACTTC
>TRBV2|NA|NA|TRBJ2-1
CASSEKSSSYNEQFF
TGTGCCAGCAGTGAGAAGTCGAGCTCCTACAATGAGCAGTTCTTC
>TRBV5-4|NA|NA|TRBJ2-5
CASSLQSRGQETQYF
TGTGCCAGCAGCTTGCAATCGCGGGGACAAGAGACCCAGTACTTC
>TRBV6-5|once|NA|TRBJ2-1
CASRGLNEQFF
TGTGCCAGCAGAGGACTTAATGAGCAGTTCTTC
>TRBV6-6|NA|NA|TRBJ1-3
CASNRGATEGNTIYF
TGTGCCAGCAATCGGGGGGCTACCGAAGGAAACACCATATATTTT
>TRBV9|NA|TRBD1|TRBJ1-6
CASSARTGGTPLHF
TGTGCCAGCAGCGCACGGACAGGGGGCACACCCCTCCACTTT
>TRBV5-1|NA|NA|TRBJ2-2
CASRPENTGELFF
TGCGCCAGCAGGCCAGAGAACACCGGGGAGCTGTTTTTT
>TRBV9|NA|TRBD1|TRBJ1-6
CASSVSGGNSPLHF
TGTGCCAGCAGCGTATCAGGGGGGAATTCACCCCTCCACTTT
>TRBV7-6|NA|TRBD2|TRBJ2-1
CASSATGTSGGASYNEQFF
TGTGCCAGCAGTGCCACCGGGACTAGCGGGGGGGCTTCTTACAATGAGCAGTTCTTC
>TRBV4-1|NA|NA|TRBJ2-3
CASSQQGTDTQYF
TGCGCCAGCAGCCAGCAGGGAACAGATACGCAGTATTTT
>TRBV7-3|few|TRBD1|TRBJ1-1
CASSRTGGNTEAFF
TGTGCCAGCAGTCGGACAGGGGGGAACACTGAAGCTTTCTTT